This T cell receptor beta chain appears in the sequencing data of a study of prognosis after radiotherapy for stage I lung cancer. Study-wide background: Operability status for all non-small cell lung cancer patients was recorded as medically inoperable. The tumors were adenocarcinoma in around 12 patients (squamous cell carcinoma in 7 or 8). Patients in the cohort never received concurrent therapy with stereotactic body radiotherapy.

Two-round multiplex PCR on genomic DNA was the method by which TCR beta CDR3 was amplified. Specific primers for each TRBV and TRBJ gene were what first-round PCR used. A single record per CDR3 protein comes from TCRdb applying MiXCR to the multiplex PCR reads. Of 9,500 to 15,000 distinct CDR3 sequences listed, nearly 55% are singletons. V was cut by 1 base and J by 4 bases, with 9 bases left in between. The germline CDR1 and CDR2 sequences are SGHRS and YFSETQ. The length of the CDR3 is 13 residues. The chain joins TRBV5-1 to TRBJ2-7, with D possibly TRBD1 on 6 matching bases. Specimen: PBMCs, collected before or after stereotactic body radiation therapy (not recorded which). This TCR was sampled from a donor aged 50 or older with non-small cell lung cancer. CDR3 DNA sequence: TGCGCCAGCAGCTTGTTCACAGGGTACGAGCAGTACTTC. As protein: CASSLFTGYEQYF. Full variable domain (remainder filled in from reference TRBV5-1 and TRBJ2-7): KAGVTQTPRYLIKTRGQQVTLSCSPISGHRSVSWYQQTPGQGLQFLFEYFSETQRNKGNFPGRFSGRQFSNSRSEMNVSTLELGDSALYLCASSLFTGYEQYFGPGTRLTVT.